This is a list of T cell receptor beta chains from one sample in a study of blood T cells in healthy people across ages. One entry per CDR3 protein, called by TCRdb with MiXCR from the 5' RACE reads. The table shows 850,000 or so distinct CDR3 sequences, with roughly 26% occurring only once. The sample comprised blood. These receptors were taken from a woman aged 80 or over in good health. CDR3s include the opening cysteine and the closing phenylalanine or tryptophan. Fields, in order: V gene, CDR3 length, clone size, D gene, J gene, CDR3 protein, CDR3 DNA. The D gene is left open where the match is weak. Some rows mark clone size as missing; the rest say once, few, many or name a class of expanded clone.

TRBV11-2	14	.	.	TRBJ2-1	CACSCFSSYNEQFF	TGTGCCTGCAGCTGCTTTAGCTCCTACAATGAGCAGTTCTTC
TRBV20-1	15	.	TRBD1	TRBJ1-5	CSARAGTALSRPQHF	TGCAGTGCTAGGGCTGGGACAGCTCTGTCTCGGCCCCAGCATTTT
TRBV21-1	14	.	.	TRBJ1-1	CVRASKGRGTEAFF	TGTGTCAGGGCTTCCAAGGGGCGGGGGACTGAAGCTTTCTTT
TRBV9	16	many	.	TRBJ2-3	CASSVEATLSADTQYF	TGTGCCAGCAGCGTAGAAGCGACATTGAGCGCAGATACGCAGTATTTT
TRBV27	16	many	.	TRBJ2-1	CASSLLIGSSYNEQFF	TGTGCCAGCAGTTTATTAATAGGTAGCTCCTACAATGAGCAGTTCTTC
TRBV2	12	.	TRBD1	TRBJ1-6	CASGTGNSPLHF	TGTGCCAGCGGGACAGGGAACTCACCCCTCCACTTT
TRBV7-9	13	many	.	TRBJ2-1	CASTTGLPPEQFF	TGTGCCAGCACAACAGGTCTCCCGCCTGAGCAGTTCTTC
TRBV2	14	many	.	TRBJ1-2	CASSERGINYGYTF	TGTGCCAGCAGTGAAAGGGGCATTAACTATGGCTACACCTTC
TRBV6-2/TRBV6-3	15	.	.	TRBJ1-5	CASRPGGVGNQPQHF	TGTGCCAGCAGACCGGGGGGCGTAGGCAATCAGCCCCAGCATTTT
TRBV6-1	15	once	.	TRBJ1-2	CASSVTRALVYGYTF	TGTGCCAGCAGCGTAACACGGGCCTTAGTCTATGGCTACACCTTC
TRBV20-1	13	many	.	TRBJ1-5	CSARGGVQQPQHF	TGCAGTGCTAGAGGTGGGGTTCAACAGCCCCAGCATTTT
TRBV18	13	many	.	TRBJ2-7	CASSPSPDFEQYF	TGTGCCAGCTCACCCTCGCCGGATTTCGAGCAGTACTTC
TRBV29-1	13	few	.	TRBJ1-1	CSVVTTANTEAFF	TGCAGCGTTGTAACGACAGCGAACACTGAAGCTTTCTTT
TRBV20-1	14	.	.	TRBJ1-2	CSARDETVSFGYTF	TGCAGTGCTAGAGATGAGACAGTCAGTTTTGGCTACACCTTC
TRBV20-1	19	.	TRBD1	TRBJ1-5	CSARDPGQGSSYSNQPQHF	TGCAGTGCTAGAGATCCGGGACAGGGATCCTCTTATAGCAATCAGCCCCAGCATTTT
TRBV9	15	.	.	TRBJ2-2	CASSLGNPSTGELFF	TGTGCCAGCAGCCTGGGGAACCCCTCCACCGGGGAGCTGTTTTTT
TRBV20-1	13	.	.	TRBJ1-2	CSARDGPPGSSTF	TGCAGTGCTAGAGATGGCCCCCCAGGGAGCAGCACCTTC
TRBV20-1	17	many	.	TRBJ2-7	CSARNKIHTLDVGEQYF	TGCAGTGCTAGAAACAAAATCCACACCCTGGACGTTGGCGAGCAGTACTTC
TRBV20-1	16	.	.	TRBJ2-3	CSARTQGTSSTDTQYF	TGCAGTGCTAGGACTCAGGGCACCTCTAGCACAGATACGCAGTATTTT
TRBV2	12	.	.	TRBJ2-2	CATAPGPGELFF	TGTGCCACCGCACCGGGGCCCGGGGAGCTGTTTTTT
TRBV11-3	14	.	.	TRBJ1-2	CASTRQVWDYGYTF	TGTGCCAGCACCCGACAGGTTTGGGACTATGGCTACACCTTC
TRBV20-1	15	.	TRBD2	TRBJ2-7	CSARVTGGPTYEQYF	TGCAGTGCTAGAGTTACGGGAGGGCCGACCTACGAGCAGTACTTC
TRBV5-1	14	.	.	TRBJ1-2	CVSSFGDGRDGYTF	TGCGTCAGCAGCTTTGGAGACGGTCGCGATGGCTACACCTTC
TRBV20-1	13	many	TRBD2	TRBJ2-7	CSATSGGVYEQYF	TGCAGTGCAACTAGCGGGGGGGTCTACGAGCAGTACTTC
TRBV10-3	15	.	.	TRBJ1-1	CAISELGAGTTEAFF	TGTGCCATCAGTGAGCTAGGGGCCGGGACCACTGAAGCTTTCTTT
TRBV9	13	.	.	TRBJ2-2	CASSVDRTGELFF	TGTGCCAGCAGCGTAGACAGAACCGGGGAGCTGTTTTTT
TRBV7-3	13	.	TRBD1	TRBJ2-7	CASSAGQGREQYF	TGTGCCAGCAGCGCGGGACAGGGCCGGGAGCAGTACTTC
TRBV6-5	16	few	TRBD2	TRBJ2-2	CASSILAGVREGELFF	TGTGCCAGCAGTATACTAGCGGGGGTCCGGGAAGGGGAGCTGTTTTTT
TRBV20-1	12	many	.	TRBJ2-7	CSARGSAYEQYF	TGCAGTGCTAGAGGATCAGCGTACGAGCAGTACTTC
TRBV27	16	.	TRBD1	TRBJ2-3	CASSFLGTGSTDTQYF	TGTGCCAGCAGTTTCCTTGGGACAGGAAGCACAGATACGCAGTATTTT
TRBV10-3	15	.	.	TRBJ1-1	CAIRQTWGQNTEAFF	TGTGCCATCAGGCAGACCTGGGGGCAGAACACTGAAGCTTTCTTT
TRBV7-2	15	many	TRBD2	TRBJ2-3	CASSVSGGVVDTQYF	TGTGCCAGCAGCGTCAGCGGGGGGGTAGTAGATACGCAGTATTTT
TRBV6-1	14	few	.	TRBJ1-5	CASSRSQSNQPQHF	TGTGCCAGCAGTAGATCGCAGAGCAATCAGCCCCAGCATTTT
TRBV9	15	many	TRBD1	TRBJ2-1	CASSGRDRGANEQFF	TGTGCCAGCAGCGGCCGGGACAGGGGGGCCAATGAGCAGTTCTTC
TRBV5-1	13	many	.	TRBJ2-5	CASSFGVAETQYF	TGCGCCAGCAGCTTTGGGGTGGCAGAGACCCAGTACTTC
TRBV5-5	16	many	.	TRBJ1-1	CASSPRVTTGRSEAFF	TGTGCCAGCAGCCCACGAGTAACGACAGGACGGTCCGAAGCTTTCTTT
TRBV7-6	15	few	TRBD1	TRBJ2-7	CASSPRTGSSHEQYF	TGTGCCAGCAGCCCGAGGACAGGGAGCTCCCACGAGCAGTACTTC
TRBV18	17	many	TRBD1	TRBJ2-6	CASAPGTASSGANVLTF	TGTGCCAGCGCTCCCGGGACAGCTAGCTCTGGGGCCAACGTCCTGACTTTC
TRBV5-1	14	.	TRBD1	TRBJ2-3	CASSSDRGRDTQYF	TGCGCCAGCAGCTCGGACAGGGGTCGCGATACGCAGTATTTT
TRBV7-9	15	.	.	TRBJ1-2	CAGSLQITWNYGYTF	TGTGCCGGCAGCTTACAAATAACATGGAACTATGGCTACACCTTC
TRBV15	16	.	TRBD1	TRBJ1-2	CATSREATVGTGGYTF	TGTGCCACCAGCAGAGAGGCGACGGTGGGGACAGGTGGCTACACCTTC
TRBV5-6	15	many	.	TRBJ2-3	CASSLRRGWEDTQYF	TGTGCCAGCAGCTTGCGACGCGGTTGGGAGGATACGCAGTATTTT
TRBV5-8	15	.	TRBD1	TRBJ2-1	CASSPRTGKRNEQFF	TGTGCCAGCAGCCCCCGGACAGGGAAACGTAATGAGCAGTTCTTC
TRBV11-2	14	.	TRBD1	TRBJ2-5	CASSPTGLEETQYF	TGTGCCAGCAGCCCGACAGGGTTAGAAGAGACCCAGTACTTC
TRBV20-1	15	.	TRBD2	TRBJ2-3	CSAGTSGGVGNTQYF	TGCAGTGCTGGGACTAGCGGGGGGGTTGGAAATACGCAGTATTTT
TRBV6-5	14	many	.	TRBJ1-5	CASSLTGSGQPQHF	TGTGCCAGCAGTCTAACAGGGTCCGGACAGCCCCAGCATTTT
TRBV12-3/TRBV12-4	16	many	.	TRBJ1-5	CASSLALVSGNQPQHF	TGTGCCAGCAGTTTAGCGCTCGTCAGCGGCAATCAGCCCCAGCATTTT
TRBV10-3	16	.	.	TRBJ1-6	CAIGQQGLGNNSPLHF	TGCGCCATCGGTCAGCAGGGACTGGGCAATAATTCACCCCTCCACTTT
TRBV6-1	14	many	.	TRBJ2-7	CASSESLGGGEQYF	TGTGCCAGCAGTGAAAGCCTGGGCGGCGGGGAGCAGTACTTC
TRBV29-1	16	few	TRBD1	TRBJ2-1	CSVDDPGGARLETQFF	TGCAGCGTAGACGATCCAGGGGGCGCGAGGCTGGAGACCCAGTTCTTC
TRBV28	11	many	.	TRBJ2-7	CASLKGREQYF	TGTGCCAGCCTCAAAGGGCGCGAGCAGTACTTC
TRBV20-1	16	many	TRBD2	TRBJ2-3	CSAGGTSGVPPDTQYF	TGCAGTGCTGGAGGGACTAGCGGGGTTCCCCCAGATACGCAGTATTTT
TRBV5-1	14	.	TRBD1	TRBJ1-1	CASSSAGGWVEAFF	TGCGCCAGCAGCTCCGCAGGGGGATGGGTTGAAGCTTTCTTT
TRBV6-1	12	.	.	TRBJ1-4	CASSETFEKLFF	TGTGCCAGCAGTGAAACGTTCGAAAAACTGTTTTTT